This TCR beta chain was profiled in a study of shared clonotypes between healthy human individuals. Study results and caveats: Naive CD4 clonotype sharing across four donors was 4.5% to 6%. The small donor group covered limited genetic and exposure diversity.

The assay used deep level. Each subset's genomic DNA was shared equally among a number of immunoSEQ plates. Sequencing was performed with immunoSEQ multiplex PCR; in TCRdb, only in-frame clones are kept and a portion is missing. The sample consists of 750,000 to 1,000,000 clones, 92% of them appearing once. Points on this clone: Its antigen remains unidentified.

The CDR3 spans 15 residues. CDR1 is SEHNR and CDR2 is FQNEAQ in the germline V gene (reference sequence). Trimming removed 5 bases from V and 5 bases from J; junction bases left unmatched: 12. Naive CD8 cells lacked CD45RO and underwent positive selection for CCR7, leaving out terminally differentiated effector memory CD45RA+ cells. The gene calls are TRBV7-9 and TRBJ2-7; 7 bases fit TRBD1. The sequence derives from a man aged 25-40 years in good health. The sample taken for sequencing was naive CD8+ T cells sorted from blood. The CDR3: CASSGSRQGFHEQYF. In DNA, the CDR3 is TGTGCCAGCAGCGGCAGCAGACAGGGTTTCCACGAGCAGTACTTC. Complete variable domain (other parts from reference TRBV7-9 and TRBJ2-7): DTGVSQNPRHKITKRGQNVTFRCDPISEHNRLYWYRQTLGQGPEFLTYFQNEAQLEKSRLLSDRFSAERPKGSFSTLEIQRTEQGDSAMYLCASSGSRQGFHEQYFGPGTRLTVT.